This entry is about one T cell receptor (beta chain). It has no known antigen specificity. Nothing much larger sits one base from this clone, and base qualities are not available. These data are taken from a study of a mutant IDH1 vaccine in newly diagnosed glioma (dated by TCRdb to about 2021). About the investigation overall: Vaccination began 4-6 weeks after radiotherapy alone, or alongside temozolomide cycles in the chemotherapy-containing groups. Peripheral blood samples were drawn at six visits, namely V03 (baseline), V05, V07, V10, V12 and V13. Prior to enrollment, standard therapy consisting of radiotherapy alone, temozolomide alone, or radiochemotherapy with temozolomide had been administered to patients, with the combination being received by most patients. The week-35 safety follow-up took place at visit V12, and the week-47 end of study took place at visit V13. Longitudinal TCRB deep sequencing was performed for about two dozen treated patients wherever samples were available for exploratory analyses. Of the 32 patients who were treated, around 60% were male and roughly 38% were female, and the mean age was around 43 years. The paper's findings and limits, for the study overall: Pseudoprogression seemed to be unrelated to changes in the top peripheral T cell clonotypes found by TCRB sequencing. According to the authors, sample limitations meant that analyses of patient blood samples could not be reproduced. Across multiple MHC alleles, vaccine-induced immune responses were seen in more than 80% of patients. Selection of PBMC samples for TCRB deep sequencing was based on availability.

The time point label corresponds to: week 35, safety follow-up. Each vaccine dose was 300 ug of a 20-mer mutant IDH1 peptide in Montanide, given subcutaneously with topical imiquimod. Patients received eight vaccinations in weeks 1, 3, 5, 7, 11, 15, 19 and 23, corresponding to visits V03 through V10. Newly diagnosed WHO grade 3 or 4 IDH1-mutant astrocytomas showing loss of nuclear ATRX were present in the donors. The samples were drawn from NOA16, a multicentre, single-arm, open-label phase I trial in Germany that tested a mutant IDH1 peptide vaccine in humans for the first time. The DNeasy Blood and Tissue Kit was used to extract genomic DNA from EDTA blood for TCRB sequencing. The library was obtained by the immunoSEQ multiplex PCR assay. Rearranged TCR beta chain sequences were amplified using the hsTCRB Kit according to the manufacturer's protocol. Sequencing of TCRB libraries was carried out on an Illumina MiSeq. Under the source paper's analysis protocol: The proprietary platform of the kit vendor was used for demultiplexing, trimming and gene mapping. TCRdb holds this immuneACCESS table with in-frame rearrangements only. Some clones are missing; in checked studies, unresolved V genes explain under half, and the rest has no known cause. That table furnishes V, J and clone size, whereas the DNA furnished D and trimming. This sample comprises under 50,000 clones, around nine tenths of them detected only once. The top ten hold under 7.5% of the sample.

Trimming at the junction amounts to 2 bases on V and 2 bases on J, and the germline ends lie 9 bases apart. CDR1 and CDR2 are read off the germline V gene as WSHSY and SAAADI. The CDR3 contains 14 residues, cysteine and phenylalanine counted. Only the CDR3 part of the read is kept: 42 bases, read in frame from the first base. The V and J segments used are TRBV10-2 and TRBJ2-5; the D gene lacks a confident call. This clonotype was obtained from a woman in her 40s with glioma. The sequencing used PBMCs, collected from a glioma patient whose treatment included an IDH1 peptide vaccine. In nucleotides, the sequence is TGCGCCAGCAGTGAGATGGAAGCACAAGAGACCCAGTACTTC. This is translated as CASSEMEAQETQYF.